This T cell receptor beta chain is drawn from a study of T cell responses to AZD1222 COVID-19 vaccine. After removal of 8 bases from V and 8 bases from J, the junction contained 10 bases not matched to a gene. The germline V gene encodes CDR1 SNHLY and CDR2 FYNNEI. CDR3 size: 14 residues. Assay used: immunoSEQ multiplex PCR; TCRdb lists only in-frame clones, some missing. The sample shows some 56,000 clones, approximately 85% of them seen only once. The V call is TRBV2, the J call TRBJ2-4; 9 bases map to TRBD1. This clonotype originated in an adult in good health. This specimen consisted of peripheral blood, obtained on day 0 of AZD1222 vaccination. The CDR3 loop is CASLNPGQGDIQYF. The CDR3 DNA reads TGTGCCAGCCTTAATCCGGGACAGGGAGACATTCAGTACTTC.